A selection of T cell receptor beta chains follows, all from one sample in a study of vaccination effects on CD4 cells after COVID-19. Assay used: immunoSEQ multiplex PCR; TCRdb lists only in-frame clones, some missing. Found here are about 66,000 clones, 76% of them singletons; the top ten hold 0.75% to 1%. These receptors are not linked to any known antigen. The sample was CD4+ T cells from PBMCs cultured with HCoV-OC43 spike peptides, taken after COVID-19 vaccination. The origin of the receptors is a human donor who received a COVID-19 vaccine. The CDR3 runs from the conserved cysteine through the conserved F or W. Only some rows state a clone size, as once, few, many or a class for expanded clones.

abundance,v_gene,j_gene,CDR3aa
NA,TRBV29-1,TRBJ1-2,CSGTDTGTAYGYTF
NA,TRBV14,TRBJ2-2,CASSPHQGNTGELFF
NA,TRBV24-1,TRBJ2-2,CATSDPTDPGELFF
few,TRBV27,TRBJ1-6,CASSSTGGDSPLHF
NA,TRBV10-3,TRBJ2-1,CAISVVAGEQFF
NA,TRBV19,TRBJ1-2,CASSPPGGAGGYTF
few,TRBV11-2,TRBJ2-2,CASSPHPRGRTGELFF
NA,TRBV27,TRBJ1-2,CASSFRGERFGYTF
NA,TRBV10-3,TRBJ1-3,CAISDSSSGNTIYF
NA,TRBV5-1,TRBJ1-1,CASSLAASSGMNTEAFF
few,TRBV4-1,TRBJ1-3,CASSQAPSGNTIYF
NA,TRBV7-6,TRBJ2-3,CASSSSVTSTDTQYF
NA,TRBV5-4,TRBJ2-5,CASSLDGVGGAPRAQYF
NA,TRBV6-5,TRBJ1-2,CASSYSRDRSNYGYTF